These T cell receptor beta chains were read from a single sample in a study of CD8 T cells in ankylosing spondylitis. Via MiXCR, TCRdb re-called the 5' RACE reads, giving one row per CDR3 protein. The sample consists of some 350,000 distinct CDR3 sequences, over 12% of them appearing once. Sequenced material: blood, either unsorted or a sorted T cell fraction (not recorded which). The receptor set was obtained from a male donor with ankylosing spondylitis or in good health (not recorded which). Each CDR3 is given with its conserved first and last residue. Fields, in order: CDR3 protein, CDR3 DNA, V gene, J gene, D gene, clone size. The D gene is left open where the match is weak. Not all rows give a size; the values are once, few, many and, for expanded clones, a class.

CDR3 protein: CAISESGYEQYF; CDR3 DNA: TGTGCCATCAGTGAGTCGGGGTACGAGCAGTACTTC; V gene: TRBV10-3; J gene: TRBJ2-7; D gene: NA; clone size: few
CDR3 protein: CASSQGLTNYGCTF; CDR3 DNA: TGCGCCAGCAGCCAGGGGTTAACGAACTATGGCTGCACCTTC; V gene: TRBV5-1; J gene: TRBJ1-2; D gene: NA; clone size: once
CDR3 protein: CAVPGLRNTGELFF; CDR3 DNA: TGTGCGGTCCCGGGACTCCGGAACACCGGGGAGCTGTTTTTT; V gene: TRBV28; J gene: TRBJ2-2; D gene: NA; clone size: few
CDR3 protein: CASSQDASNNQPQHF; CDR3 DNA: TGTGCCAGCAGCCAAGATGCATCAAATAATCAGCCCCAGCATTTT; V gene: TRBV3-1; J gene: TRBJ1-5; D gene: NA; clone size: many
CDR3 protein: CASRFGGANYGYTF; CDR3 DNA: TGTGCCAGCAGGTTCGGGGGGGCCAACTATGGCTACACCTTC; V gene: TRBV12-3/TRBV12-4; J gene: TRBJ1-2; D gene: NA; clone size: many
CDR3 protein: CSVEGQGGADTQYF; CDR3 DNA: TGCAGCGTTGAAGGACAGGGCGGGGCAGATACGCAGTATTTT; V gene: TRBV29-1; J gene: TRBJ2-3; D gene: NA; clone size: once
CDR3 protein: CASSARSVGNEKLFF; CDR3 DNA: TGTGCCAGCAGCGCCCGGTCTGTGGGGAACGAAAAACTGTTTTTT; V gene: TRBV5-5; J gene: TRBJ1-4; D gene: NA; clone size: NA
CDR3 protein: CAISAPPGTENEKLFF; CDR3 DNA: TGTGCCATCAGTGCCCCGCCCGGGACGGAAAATGAAAAACTGTTTTTT; V gene: TRBV10-3; J gene: TRBJ1-4; D gene: NA; clone size: few
CDR3 protein: CASSDWNRGPKETQYF; CDR3 DNA: TGTGCCAGCAGTGATTGGAACCGGGGACCAAAAGAGACCCAGTACTTC; V gene: TRBV6-1; J gene: TRBJ2-5; D gene: NA; clone size: many
CDR3 protein: CASSLFTGITDTQYF; CDR3 DNA: TGTGCCAGCAGCTTGTTCACGGGGATCACAGATACGCAGTATTTT; V gene: TRBV5-6; J gene: TRBJ2-3; D gene: NA; clone size: few
CDR3 protein: CASSSGGQMAFF; CDR3 DNA: TGTGCCAGCAGTTCCGGCGGACAGATGGCTTTCTTT; V gene: TRBV12-3/TRBV12-4; J gene: TRBJ1-1; D gene: NA; clone size: many
CDR3 protein: CASSLAEGGGETQYF; CDR3 DNA: TGCGCCAGCAGCCTCGCGGAAGGAGGAGGGGAGACCCAGTACTTC; V gene: TRBV5-1; J gene: TRBJ2-5; D gene: NA; clone size: NA
CDR3 protein: CASSPTSFNEQFF; CDR3 DNA: TGTGCCAGCAGCCCCACTAGCTTCAATGAGCAGTTCTTC; V gene: TRBV7-9; J gene: TRBJ2-1; D gene: NA; clone size: few
CDR3 protein: CSAREGTSGYSGANVLTF; CDR3 DNA: TGCAGTGCTAGAGAGGGGACTAGCGGATACTCTGGGGCCAACGTCCTGACTTTC; V gene: TRBV20-1; J gene: TRBJ2-6; D gene: TRBD2; clone size: few
CDR3 protein: CAISDEAGARSSWGANSPLHF; CDR3 DNA: TGTGCCATCAGTGATGAGGCAGGGGCAAGAAGCTCCTGGGGCGCAAATTCACCCCTCCACTTT; V gene: TRBV10-3; J gene: TRBJ1-6; D gene: NA; clone size: NA
CDR3 protein: CASTQWQGTEAFF; CDR3 DNA: TGTGCCAGCACCCAGTGGCAGGGAACTGAAGCTTTCTTT; V gene: TRBV2; J gene: TRBJ1-1; D gene: NA; clone size: few
CDR3 protein: CASRNYSNQPQHF; CDR3 DNA: TGTGCCAGCCGCAACTATAGCAATCAGCCCCAGCATTTT; V gene: TRBV2; J gene: TRBJ1-5; D gene: NA; clone size: many